This T cell receptor (beta chain) was profiled in a study of PD-1 blockade in classical Hodgkin lymphoma. Autologous stem cell transplantation was followed by relapse in every patient, and brentuximab vedotin exposure varied. Out of thawed PBMCs, magnetic negative selection purified CD4+ T cells. The study recorded best responses of complete response, partial response or progressive disease. Germline CDR1 LNHDA, CDR2 SQIVND (reference sequence). V was clipped by 6 bases and J by 2 bases; unmatched bases: 5. The CDR3 has 15 amino acids. Generated by immunoSEQ multiplex PCR, the TCRdb table keeps only in-frame clones and is missing some. The sample yields thousands of clones, approximately 80% seen once. This clone was seen only a few times. Its specificity is not known. General study results and limits: TCR diversity rose significantly by C4D1 in CD4+ but not CD8+ cells.

The sequence was collected from a human donor with classical Hodgkin lymphoma. V and J are TRBV19 and TRBJ2-1; TRBD2 agrees at 9 bases. The sample here was CD4+ T cells from blood, taken at baseline. Here the CDR3 DNA reads TGTGCCAGTAGCCCTAGCGGGATAACCTACAATGAGCAGTTCTTC. Protein product: CASSPSGITYNEQFF. Full variable domain (outside the CDR3, taken from reference TRBV19 and TRBJ2-1): DGGITQSPKYLFRKEGQNVTLSCEQNLNHDAMYWYRQDPGQGLRLIYYSQIVNDFQKGDIAEGYSVSREKKESFPLTVTSAQKNPTAFYLCASSPSGITYNEQFFGPGTRLTVL.